These 6 T cell receptor beta chains were sequenced from one sample in a study of cytomegalovirus exposure and HLA in healthy donors. The PCR used 60 Vbeta and 13 Jbeta primers. Measured with immunoSEQ multiplex PCR; TCRdb has only the in-frame clones, and not every one. The sample comprises some 150,000 clones, around 80% of which are singletons, and approximately 7% rests with the top ten. Sequencing was carried out using PBMCs. Receptor source: a young woman in good health and CMV-seropositive.

The chain uses TRBV19 and TRBJ2-6; the D gene is possibly TRBD1 (5 bases). In germline, CDR1 is LNHDA, CDR2 SQIVND (reference sequence). This CDR3 is 16 amino acids long. Trimming removed 3 bases at V and 4 bases at J, with 13 bases between. CDR3 amino acids: CASSIGGAAGANVLTF. The DNA for the CDR3 is TGTGCCAGTAGTATTGGTGGGGCCGCCGGGGCCAACGTCCTGACTTTC.

The V call is TRBV9, the J call TRBJ2-5, with 10 bases matching TRBD2. The CDR3 sequence is 16 residues long. V shed 3 bases, J shed 1 base, and the junction held 6 bases outside the gene matches. Germline loops: CDR1 SGDLS, CDR2 YYNGEE. CDR3: CASSGNSGGPQETQYF. The CDR3 DNA is TGTGCCAGCAGCGGAAATAGCGGGGGGCCCCAAGAGACCCAGTACTTC.

This chain joins TRBV6-6 and TRBJ1-5; 7 positions agree with TRBD1. In germline, CDR1 is MNHNY, CDR2 SVGAGI (reference sequence). There are 13 residues in the CDR3. Trimming took 6 bases from V and 6 from J; bases not matched to a gene: 5. CDR3 sequence (DNA): TGTGCCAGCAGCCCAGGGGGTGGTCAGCCCCAGCATTTT. Translating it yields CASSPGGGQPQHF.

This rearrangement joins TRBV6-1 to TRBJ2-7; 8 nucleotides line up with TRBD1. The CDR3 is made up of 15 amino acids. Germline V gives CDR1 MNHNS, CDR2 SASEGT. With 5 bases clipped from V and 1 base from J, the junction kept 7 bases outside the gene matches. As DNA, the CDR3 is TGTGCCAGCAGTACCCGACAGGGGCAATCCTACGAGCAGTACTTC. Encoded protein: CASSTRQGQSYEQYF.

V usage is TRBV7-9 and J usage is TRBJ1-2; tentative D call: TRBD1 (5 bases). From germline, CDR1 is SEHNR and CDR2 FQNEAQ (reference sequence). CDR3 length: 13 residues. V gave up 5 bases and J gave up 2 bases, with 9 bases separating them. The CDR3 DNA follows: TGTGCCAGCAGCACGACAGTCAACTATGGCTACACCTTC. Residues: CASSTTVNYGYTF.

The sample holds one count of this clone. V usage is TRBV7-9 and J usage is TRBJ1-2; 9 bases align to TRBD1. There are 18 residues in the CDR3. Germline V gene lookup returns CDR1 SEHNR and CDR2 FQNEAQ (reference sequence). V was clipped by 3 bases and J by 4 bases; unmatched bases: 15. The CDR3 loop is CASSFGTGMKPRPYGYTF. CDR3 nucleotides: TGTGCCAGCAGCTTCGGGACAGGGATGAAACCACGCCCCTATGGCTACACCTTC.